Listed below are T cell receptor beta chains from one sample, sequenced in a study of blood T cell repertoires in COVID-19. Profiled with immunoSEQ multiplex PCR; TCRdb holds only in-frame clones, not every one. Found here are about 300,000 clones, roughly 90% of them singletons; the top ten hold approximately 5.2%. The sample consisted of PBMCs or T cells enriched from blood (not recorded which). Receptors were obtained from a man aged 55 to 70 who had recovered from COVID-19. Each CDR3 is given with its conserved first and last residue. The order of the fields is clone size, V gene, J gene, D gene, CDR3 DNA, CDR3 protein. A D gene is named only where the DNA matches it firmly. Not all rows give a size; the values are once, few, many and, for expanded clones, a class.

>once|TRBV7-2|TRBJ1-2|-
TGTGCCAGCAGCTTCGGGGGGCTTGGTGGCTACACCTTC
CASSFGGLGGYTF
>-|TRBV3-1/TRBV3-2|TRBJ2-3|TRBD2
TGTGCCTGCGGGAGGGGGACTAGCGAATATTTT
CACGRGTSEYF
>-|TRBV7-2|TRBJ1-2|-
TGTGCCAGCAGCTTACGGGGGATCCCAGCTAACTATGGCTACACCTTC
CASSLRGIPANYGYTF
>-|TRBV29-1|TRBJ1-5|-
TGCAGCGTGGGGGCGAGCAATCAGCCCCAGCATTTT
CSVGASNQPQHF
>-|TRBV6-2/TRBV6-3|TRBJ2-7|-
TGTGCCAGCAGTTTACAGAACTACGAGCAGTACTTC
CASSLQNYEQYF
>-|TRBV2|TRBJ1-1|TRBD1
TGTGCCAGCCACAACCTAGACAGGGTCTCTGAAGCTTTCTTT
CASHNLDRVSEAFF
>-|TRBV10-1|TRBJ2-6|-
TGCGCCAGCAGTGAGTCCGGGGGGCCTGGGGCCAACGTCCTGACTTTC
CASSESGGPGANVLTF
>-|TRBV7-2|TRBJ2-2|-
TGTGCCAGCAGCGAGCCAGGGCGGAGCACCGGGGAGCTGTTTTTT
CASSEPGRSTGELFF
>-|TRBV28|TRBJ1-4|TRBD1
TGTGCCAGCAGGGGGTGGGGACAGGGCAGGACTAATGAAAAACTGTTTTTT
CASRGWGQGRTNEKLFF
>-|TRBV18|TRBJ1-3|TRBD1
TGTGCCAGCTCCCCCCCAGGGGGCGAAAACACCATATATTTT
CASSPPGGENTIYF
>-|TRBV19|TRBJ2-1|TRBD2
TGTGCCAGTAGTATACTGACGGGGGGAGGACATGAGCAGTTCTTC
CASSILTGGGHEQFF
>-|TRBV28|TRBJ2-3|TRBD1
TGTGCAACCGCGCGCCGGGACAGAAACACAGATACGCAGTATTTT
CATARRDRNTDTQYF
>once|TRBV5-1|TRBJ2-7|-
TGCGCCAGCAGCTTGGCCACAGGGCTCGAGCAGTACTTC
CASSLATGLEQYF
>-|TRBV5-1|TRBJ1-1|-
TGCGCCAGCAGCTCCGACCCCGGCGGGGTATACACTGAAGCTTTCTTT
CASSSDPGGVYTEAFF
>-|TRBV19|TRBJ2-2|TRBD2
TGTGCCAGTAGTATTGGCGGGAGCATCGGGGAGCTGTTTTTT
CASSIGGSIGELFF
>-|TRBV18|TRBJ2-3|-
TGTGCCAGCTCACCGGACAGAGCTAGCACAGATACGCAGTATTTT
CASSPDRASTDTQYF
>few|TRBV19|TRBJ2-7|TRBD2
TGTGCCAGTACCCCAATCTCAGGGACTAGCGAGTACGAGCAGTACTTC
CASTPISGTSEYEQYF
>few|TRBV11-2|TRBJ1-2|TRBD1
TGTGCCAGCAGCTTAGCCCCGAGGGGGCTGGGGTATGGCTACACCTTC
CASSLAPRGLGYGYTF
>-|TRBV5-4|TRBJ2-7|-
TGTGCCAGCAGCAATAGACCCACTTGGAACGGTACGGGCGAGCAGTACTTC
CASSNRPTWNGTGEQYF
>few|TRBV7-9|TRBJ1-6|TRBD1
TGTGCCAGCAGCCCACCGGGACAGGGGTATTCACCCCTCCACTTT
CASSPPGQGYSPLHF
>-|TRBV7-2|TRBJ2-1|TRBD2
TGTGCCAGCAGCGTTATTCGGGGAGGGACTGAGCAGTTCTTC
CASSVIRGGTEQFF
>-|TRBV7-2|TRBJ2-1|-
TGTGCCAGCAGCTTAGGTGGTAGCGACAATGAGCAGTTCTTC
CASSLGGSDNEQFF
>-|TRBV28|TRBJ2-7|TRBD2
TGTGCCAGCAGTTTTCCCCGACTAGCGGCCCCCTACGAGCAGTACTTC
CASSFPRLAAPYEQYF